This T cell receptor (beta chain) emerged from a study of blood T cell repertoires in COVID-19. In the study's own analysis: The assay estimated nucleated cells by amplifying reference gene primers. TCRdb's table, derived via immunoSEQ multiplex PCR, lists solely in-frame clones and lacks some. D and trimming come from the DNA, and the V and J calls and clone size come from that table. This table holds roughly 150,000 clones, more than 75% found once. The V gene lost 2 bases and the J gene lost 6 bases, with 13 bases spanning the gap. CDR1 is SGHDN, CDR2 FVKESK, per germline. The CDR3 loop spans 14 amino acids.

This clonotype was obtained from a man between 18 and 29 years old with COVID-19, enrolled during active disease. J is TRBJ1-1 and V is TRBV14, with D tentatively TRBD1 (6 bases). Sequenced material: peripheral blood. CDR3 region: CASSQRLTGAEAFF. The CDR3, as DNA: TGTGCCAGCAGCCAAAGGTTGACAGGAGCTGAAGCTTTCTTT. Complete variable domain (other parts from reference TRBV14 and TRBJ1-1): EAGVTQFPSHSVIEKGQTVTLRCDPISGHDNLYWYRRVMGKEIKFLLHFVKESKQDESGMPNNRFLAERTGGTYSTLKVQPAELEDSGVYFCASSQRLTGAEAFFGQGTRLTVV.